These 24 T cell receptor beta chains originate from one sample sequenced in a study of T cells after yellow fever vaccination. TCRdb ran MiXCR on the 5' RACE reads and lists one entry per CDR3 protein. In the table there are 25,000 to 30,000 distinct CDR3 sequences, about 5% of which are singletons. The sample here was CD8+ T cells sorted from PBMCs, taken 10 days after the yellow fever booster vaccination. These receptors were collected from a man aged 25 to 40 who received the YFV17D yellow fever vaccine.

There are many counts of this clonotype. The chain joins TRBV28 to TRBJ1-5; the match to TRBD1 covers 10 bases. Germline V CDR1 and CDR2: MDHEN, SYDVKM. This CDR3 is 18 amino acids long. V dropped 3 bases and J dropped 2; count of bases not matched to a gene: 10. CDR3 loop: CASSLFGTGVLGNQPQHF. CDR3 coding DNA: TGTGCCAGCAGTTTGTTCGGGACAGGGGTTTTGGGCAATCAGCCCCAGCATTTT.

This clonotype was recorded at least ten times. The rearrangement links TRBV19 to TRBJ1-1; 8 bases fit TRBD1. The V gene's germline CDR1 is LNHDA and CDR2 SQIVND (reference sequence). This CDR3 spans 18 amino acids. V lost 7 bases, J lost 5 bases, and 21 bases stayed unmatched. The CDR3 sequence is CASTDGTSPQGVWTEAFF. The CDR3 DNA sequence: TGTGCCAGTACCGACGGGACGAGTCCACAGGGGGTCTGGACTGAAGCTTTCTTT.

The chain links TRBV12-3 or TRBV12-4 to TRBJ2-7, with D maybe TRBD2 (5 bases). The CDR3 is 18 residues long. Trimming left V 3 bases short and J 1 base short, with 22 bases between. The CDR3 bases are TGTGCCAGCAGTTTCAAACTAGAAGAGCCTAGTCGGTCCTACGAGCAGTACTTC. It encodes CASSFKLEEPSRSYEQYF.

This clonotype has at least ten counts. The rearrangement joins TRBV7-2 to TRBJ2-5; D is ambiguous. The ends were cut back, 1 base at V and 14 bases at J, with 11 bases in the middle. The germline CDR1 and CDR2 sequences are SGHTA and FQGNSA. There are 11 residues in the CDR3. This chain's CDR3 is CASSLVFSNYF. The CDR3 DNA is TGTGCCAGCAGCTTAGTCTTTAGCAACTACTTC. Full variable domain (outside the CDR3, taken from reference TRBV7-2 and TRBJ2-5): GAGVSQSPSNKVTEKGKDVELRCDPISGHTALYWYRQSLGQGLEFLIYFQGNSAPDKSGLPSDRFSAERTGGSVSTLTIQRTQQEDSAVYLCASSLVFSNYFGPGTRLLVL.

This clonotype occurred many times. CDR3 in amino acids: CASSSQAGASQETQYF. The CDR3 bases are TGTGCCAGCAGCTCTCAAGCGGGAGCATCCCAAGAGACCCAGTACTTC. The chain employs TRBV7-2 and TRBJ2-5; 8 bases align to TRBD2. Trimming at V came to 4 bases and at J to 1 base, leaving 8 bases not matched to a gene. The CDR3 length is 16 residues. Germline V gene sequence: CDR1 SGHTA, CDR2 FQGNSA.

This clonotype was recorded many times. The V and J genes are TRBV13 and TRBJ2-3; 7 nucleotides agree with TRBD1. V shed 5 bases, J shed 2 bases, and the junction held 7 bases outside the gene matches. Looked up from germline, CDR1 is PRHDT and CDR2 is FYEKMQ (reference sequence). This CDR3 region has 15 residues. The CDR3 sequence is CASSPWDRPTDTQYF. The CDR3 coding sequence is TGTGCCAGCAGCCCCTGGGACAGACCCACAGATACGCAGTATTTT.

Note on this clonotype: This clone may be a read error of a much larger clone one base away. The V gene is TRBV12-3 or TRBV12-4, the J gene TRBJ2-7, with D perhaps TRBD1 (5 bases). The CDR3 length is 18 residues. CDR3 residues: CACSYGLGLTTSSYEQYF. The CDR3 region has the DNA TGTGCCTGCAGTTATGGTTTGGGGCTAACAACGAGCTCCTACGAGCAGTACTTC.

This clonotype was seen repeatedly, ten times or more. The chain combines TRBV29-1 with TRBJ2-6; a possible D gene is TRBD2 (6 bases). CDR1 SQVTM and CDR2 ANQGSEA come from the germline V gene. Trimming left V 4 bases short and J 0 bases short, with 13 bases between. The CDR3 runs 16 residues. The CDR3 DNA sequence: TGCAGCGTTGTAGCGGCCTTTTCCTCTGGGGCCAACGTCCTGACTTTC. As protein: CSVVAAFSSGANVLTF.

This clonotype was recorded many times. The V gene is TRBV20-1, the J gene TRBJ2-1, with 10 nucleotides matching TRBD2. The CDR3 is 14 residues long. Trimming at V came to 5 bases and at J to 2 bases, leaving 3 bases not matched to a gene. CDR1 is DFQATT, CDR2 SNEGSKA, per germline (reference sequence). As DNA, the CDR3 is TGCAGTGCTCTAGCGGGAGTAACCTACAATGAGCAGTTCTTC. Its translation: CSALAGVTYNEQFF.

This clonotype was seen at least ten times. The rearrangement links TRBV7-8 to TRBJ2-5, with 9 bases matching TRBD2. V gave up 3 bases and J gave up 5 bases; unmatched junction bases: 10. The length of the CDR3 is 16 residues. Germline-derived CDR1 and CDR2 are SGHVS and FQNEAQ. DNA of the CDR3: TGTGCCAGCAGCTTTGGAGGGGGACTAGCTGGTGAGACCCAGTACTTC. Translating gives CASSFGGGLAGETQYF.

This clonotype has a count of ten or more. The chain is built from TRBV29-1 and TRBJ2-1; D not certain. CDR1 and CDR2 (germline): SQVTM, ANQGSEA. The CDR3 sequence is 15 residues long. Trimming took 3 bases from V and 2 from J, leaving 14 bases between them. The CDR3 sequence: CSVDRPIKTYNEQFF. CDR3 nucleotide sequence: TGCAGCGTTGACCGGCCAATAAAGACCTACAATGAGCAGTTCTTC.

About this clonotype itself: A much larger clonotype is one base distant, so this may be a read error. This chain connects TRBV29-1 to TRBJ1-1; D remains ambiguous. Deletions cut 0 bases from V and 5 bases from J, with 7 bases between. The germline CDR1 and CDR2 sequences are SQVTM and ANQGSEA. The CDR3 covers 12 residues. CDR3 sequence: CSVEDRETEAFF. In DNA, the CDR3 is TGCAGCGTTGAAGATCGGGAGACTGAAGCTTTCTTT.

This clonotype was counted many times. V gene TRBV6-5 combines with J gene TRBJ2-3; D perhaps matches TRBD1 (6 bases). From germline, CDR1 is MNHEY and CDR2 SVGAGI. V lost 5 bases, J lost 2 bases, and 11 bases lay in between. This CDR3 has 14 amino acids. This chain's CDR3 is CASSIRDTTDTQYF. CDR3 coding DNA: TGTGCCAGCAGTATAAGGGACACCACAGATACGCAGTATTTT.

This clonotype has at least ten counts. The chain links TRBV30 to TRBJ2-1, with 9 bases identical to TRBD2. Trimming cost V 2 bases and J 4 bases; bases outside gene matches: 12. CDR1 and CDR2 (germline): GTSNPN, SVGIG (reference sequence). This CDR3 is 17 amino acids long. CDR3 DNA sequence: TGTGCCTGGAGTAAAAGCGGGAGGACATTGGGGTACAATGAGCAGTTCTTC. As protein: CAWSKSGRTLGYNEQFF.

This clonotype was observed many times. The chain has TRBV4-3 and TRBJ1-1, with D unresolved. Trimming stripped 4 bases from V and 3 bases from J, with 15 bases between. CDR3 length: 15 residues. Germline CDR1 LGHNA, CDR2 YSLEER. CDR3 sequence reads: CASSPLDPADTEAFF. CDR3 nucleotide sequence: TGCGCCAGCAGCCCACTCGACCCGGCGGACACTGAAGCTTTCTTT.

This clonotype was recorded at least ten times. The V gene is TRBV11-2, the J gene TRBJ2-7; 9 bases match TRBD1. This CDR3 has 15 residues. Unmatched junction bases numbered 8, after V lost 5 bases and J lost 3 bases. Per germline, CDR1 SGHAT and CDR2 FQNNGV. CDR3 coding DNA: TGTGCCAGCAGCGCATCCGGGACAGGGAGCTACGAGCAGTACTTC. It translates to CASSASGTGSYEQYF.

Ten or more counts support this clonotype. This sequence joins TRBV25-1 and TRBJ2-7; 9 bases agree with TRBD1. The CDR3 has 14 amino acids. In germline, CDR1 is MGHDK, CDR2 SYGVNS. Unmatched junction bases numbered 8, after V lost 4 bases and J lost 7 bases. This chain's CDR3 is CASSAGTGYLEQYF. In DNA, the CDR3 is TGTGCCAGCAGTGCCGGGACAGGGTATTTAGAGCAGTACTTC.

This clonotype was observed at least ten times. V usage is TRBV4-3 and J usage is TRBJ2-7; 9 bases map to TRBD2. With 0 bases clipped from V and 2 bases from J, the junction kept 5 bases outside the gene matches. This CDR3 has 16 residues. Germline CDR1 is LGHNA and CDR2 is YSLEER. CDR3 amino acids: CASSQDGLAGTYEQYF. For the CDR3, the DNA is TGCGCCAGCAGCCAAGATGGCCTAGCGGGGACCTACGAGCAGTACTTC.

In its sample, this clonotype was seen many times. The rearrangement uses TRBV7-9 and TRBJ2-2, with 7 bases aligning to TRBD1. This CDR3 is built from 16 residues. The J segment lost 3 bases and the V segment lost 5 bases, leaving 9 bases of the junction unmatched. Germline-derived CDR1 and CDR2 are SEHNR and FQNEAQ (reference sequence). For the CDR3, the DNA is TGTGCCAGCAGCCACCGTCGAGGGGGCGACACCGGGGAGCTGTTTTTT. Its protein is CASSHRRGGDTGELFF.

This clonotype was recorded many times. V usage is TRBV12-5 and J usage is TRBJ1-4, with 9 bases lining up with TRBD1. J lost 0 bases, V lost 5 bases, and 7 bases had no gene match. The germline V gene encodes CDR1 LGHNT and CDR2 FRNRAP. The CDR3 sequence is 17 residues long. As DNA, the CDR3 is TGTGCTAGTGGTCCTGGGACAGGGATACCAACTAATGAAAAACTGTTTTTT. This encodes CASGPGTGIPTNEKLFF.

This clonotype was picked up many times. The CDR3 here is CATSSGGSSEGAYEQYF. For the CDR3, the DNA is TGTGCCACCAGCAGTGGGGGGAGCAGCGAAGGGGCCTACGAGCAGTACTTC. The chain links TRBV15 to TRBJ2-7; possibly TRBD2 for D (6 bases). CDR1 LNHNV and CDR2 YYDKDF come from the germline V gene (reference sequence). The germline V and J ends were trimmed by 3 bases and 2 bases, with 20 bases remaining between them. The CDR3 sequence is 17 residues long.

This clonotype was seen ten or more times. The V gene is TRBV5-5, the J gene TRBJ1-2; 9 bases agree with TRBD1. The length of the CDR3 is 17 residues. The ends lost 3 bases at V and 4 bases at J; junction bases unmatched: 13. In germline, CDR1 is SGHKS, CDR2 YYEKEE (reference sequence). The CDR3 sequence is CASSSPTTGGDPYGYTF. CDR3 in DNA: TGTGCCAGCAGCTCACCTACCACAGGGGGCGATCCCTATGGCTACACCTTC.

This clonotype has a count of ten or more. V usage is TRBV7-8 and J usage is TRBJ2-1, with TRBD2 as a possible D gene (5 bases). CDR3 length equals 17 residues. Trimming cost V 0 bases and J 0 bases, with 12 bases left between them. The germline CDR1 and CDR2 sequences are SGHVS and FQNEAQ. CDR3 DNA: TGTGCCAGCAGCTTAGCGCACAGCGGAGGCTCCTACAATGAGCAGTTCTTC. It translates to CASSLAHSGGSYNEQFF.

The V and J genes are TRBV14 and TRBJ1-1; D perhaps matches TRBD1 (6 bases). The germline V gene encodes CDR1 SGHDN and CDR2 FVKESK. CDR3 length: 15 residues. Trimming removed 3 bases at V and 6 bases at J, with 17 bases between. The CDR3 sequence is CASSHTAHTGPEAFF. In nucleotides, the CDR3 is TGTGCCAGCAGCCACACCGCCCATACAGGGCCTGAAGCTTTCTTT.